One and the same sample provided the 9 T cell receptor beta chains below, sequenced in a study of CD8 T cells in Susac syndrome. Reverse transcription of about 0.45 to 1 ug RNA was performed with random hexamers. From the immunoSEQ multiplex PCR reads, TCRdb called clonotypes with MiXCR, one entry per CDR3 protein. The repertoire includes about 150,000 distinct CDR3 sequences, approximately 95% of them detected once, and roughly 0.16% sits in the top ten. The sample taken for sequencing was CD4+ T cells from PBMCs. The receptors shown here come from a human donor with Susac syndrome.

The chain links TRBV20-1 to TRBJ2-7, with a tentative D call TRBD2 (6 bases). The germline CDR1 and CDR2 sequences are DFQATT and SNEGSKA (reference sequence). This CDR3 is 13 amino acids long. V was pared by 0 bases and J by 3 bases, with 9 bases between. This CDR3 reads CSARDGRGYEQYF. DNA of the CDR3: TGCAGTGCTAGAGATGGGCGGGGCTACGAGCAGTACTTC.

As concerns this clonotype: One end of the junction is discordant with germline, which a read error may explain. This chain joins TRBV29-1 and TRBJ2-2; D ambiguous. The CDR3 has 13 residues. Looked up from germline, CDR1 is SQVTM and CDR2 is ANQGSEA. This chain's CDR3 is CSVDKGNNGELFF. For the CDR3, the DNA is TGCAGCGTTGATAAAGGGAACAACGGGGAGCTGTTTTTT.

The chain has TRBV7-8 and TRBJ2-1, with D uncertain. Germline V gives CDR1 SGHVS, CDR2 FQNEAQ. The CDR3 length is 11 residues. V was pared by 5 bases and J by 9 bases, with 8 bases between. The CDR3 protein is CASSRVGEQFF. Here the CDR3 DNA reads TGTGCCAGCAGCCGTGTGGGTGAGCAGTTCTTC.

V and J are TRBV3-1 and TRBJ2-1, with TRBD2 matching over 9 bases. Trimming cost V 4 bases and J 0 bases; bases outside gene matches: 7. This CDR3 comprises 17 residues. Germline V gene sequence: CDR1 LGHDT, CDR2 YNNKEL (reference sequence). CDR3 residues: CASSPRLAASSYNEQFF. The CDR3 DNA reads TGTGCCAGCAGCCCCCGACTAGCGGCCAGCTCCTACAATGAGCAGTTCTTC.

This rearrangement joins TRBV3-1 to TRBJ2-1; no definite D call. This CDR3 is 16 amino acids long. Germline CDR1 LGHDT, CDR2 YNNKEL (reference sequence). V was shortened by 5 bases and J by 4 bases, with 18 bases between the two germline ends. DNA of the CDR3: TGTGCCAGCAGCTTTTCGGACGCTGGAAGTTACAATGAGCAGTTCTTC. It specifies CASSFSDAGSYNEQFF.

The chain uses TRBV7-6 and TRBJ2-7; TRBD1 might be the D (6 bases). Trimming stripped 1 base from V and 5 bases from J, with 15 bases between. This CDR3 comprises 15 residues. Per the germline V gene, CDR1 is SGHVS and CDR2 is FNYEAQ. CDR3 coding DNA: TGTGCCAGCAGCTTAGGTAGATACAGGGAAGACGAGCAGTACTTC. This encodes CASSLGRYREDEQYF. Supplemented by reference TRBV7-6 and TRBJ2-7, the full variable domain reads GAGVSQSPRYKVTKRGQDVALRCDPISGHVSLYWYRQALGQGPEFLTYFNYEAQQDKSGLPNDRFSAERPEGSISTLTIQRTEQRDSAMYRCASSLGRYREDEQYFGPGTRLTVT.

CDR3 loop: CASSPHDRGRISPMNTEAFF. The CDR3 bases are TGTGCCAGCAGCCCCCACGACAGGGGACGGATTTCACCGATGAACACTGAAGCTTTCTTT. The V call is TRBV11-1, the J call TRBJ1-1, with TRBD1 matching 8 bases. CDR1 and CDR2 (germline): SGHAT, FQDESV (reference sequence). CDR3 length: 20 amino acids. V shed 5 bases, J shed 0 bases, and the junction held 20 bases outside the gene matches. Drawing the rest from reference TRBV11-1 and TRBJ1-1, the complete variable domain is EAEVAQSPRYKITEKSQAVAFWCDPISGHATLYWYRQILGQGPELLVQFQDESVVDDSQLPKDRFSAERLKGVDSTLKIQPAELGDSAMYLCASSPHDRGRISPMNTEAFFGQGTRLTVV.

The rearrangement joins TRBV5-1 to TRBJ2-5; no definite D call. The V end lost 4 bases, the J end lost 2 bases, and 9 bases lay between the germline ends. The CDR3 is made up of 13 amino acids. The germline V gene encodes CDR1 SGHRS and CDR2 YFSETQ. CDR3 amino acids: CASSPKTQETQYF. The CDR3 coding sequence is TGCGCCAGCAGCCCCAAGACACAAGAGACCCAGTACTTC.

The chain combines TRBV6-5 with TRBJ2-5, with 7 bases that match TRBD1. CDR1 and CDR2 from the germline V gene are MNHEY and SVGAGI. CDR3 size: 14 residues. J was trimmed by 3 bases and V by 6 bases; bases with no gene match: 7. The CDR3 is CASRLTGSKETQYF. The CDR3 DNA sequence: TGTGCCAGCAGGCTGACAGGGAGCAAAGAGACCCAGTACTTC.